The 12 T cell receptor beta chains listed next were all sequenced from one sample in a study of cytomegalovirus exposure and HLA in healthy donors. The study ran its PCR with 60 Vbeta and 13 Jbeta primers. Produced via immunoSEQ multiplex PCR; TCRdb's table is partial and in-frame only. Here the sample spans 130,000 or so clones, roughly 80% being singletons. Sequences were obtained from PBMCs. The receptor source for this set is a man aged 25 to 45 in good health and CMV-seronegative.

V usage is TRBV5-1 and J usage is TRBJ1-2; D gene ambiguous. Germline assignment: CDR1 SGHRS and CDR2 YFSETQ. The CDR3 runs to 14 residues. Trimming took off 4 bases at V and 0 bases at J, with 10 bases between the two ends. CDR3 coding DNA: TGCGCCAGCAGCGGAGGGTTCACTAACTATGGCTACACCTTC. Protein product: CASSGGFTNYGYTF. Full variable domain (missing parts from reference TRBV5-1 and TRBJ1-2): KAGVTQTPRYLIKTRGQQVTLSCSPISGHRSVSWYQQTPGQGLQFLFEYFSETQRNKGNFPGRFSGRQFSNSRSEMNVSTLELGDSALYLCASSGGFTNYGYTFGSGTRLTVV.

The V call is TRBV29-1, the J call TRBJ1-4; D unresolved. V dropped 4 bases and J dropped 7 bases, with 13 bases sitting between them. This CDR3 spans 13 amino acids. Germline V gives CDR1 SQVTM, CDR2 ANQGSEA. CDR3 DNA sequence: TGCAGCGTTGTTGAGTCCGAGGGTGAAAAACTGTTTTTT. This codes for CSVVESEGEKLFF. The full variable domain, completed using reference TRBV29-1 and TRBJ1-4, is SAVISQKPSRDICQRGTSLTIQCQVDSQVTMMFWYRQQPGQSLTLIATANQGSEATYESGFVIDKFPISRPNLTFSTLTVSNMSPEDSSIYLCSVVESEGEKLFFGSGTQLSVL.

V gene TRBV6-1 combines with J gene TRBJ2-5, with D possibly TRBD1 on 5 matching bases. The DNA end lines up better with TRBJ2-7; the J call may be wrong. The CDR3 runs 12 residues. Germline CDR1 is MNHNS and CDR2 is SASEGT. As DNA, the CDR3 is TGTGCCAGCAGCAGGGTCCCCTACGAGCAGTACTTC. Translated: CASSRVPYEQYF.

V is TRBV9 and J is TRBJ2-3; D is ambiguous. Deletions cut 2 bases from V and 6 bases from J, with 7 bases between. CDR3 length equals 12 residues. The germline V gene encodes CDR1 SGDLS and CDR2 YYNGEE. The CDR3 sequence is CASSVTADTQYF. The CDR3 DNA is TGTGCCAGCAGCGTTACAGCTGATACGCAGTATTTT.

The rearrangement uses TRBV10-1 and TRBJ2-4; D perhaps matches TRBD2 (5 bases). The CDR3 has 17 residues. V shed 0 bases and J shed 3 bases, with 15 bases lying between them. Germline lookup yields CDR1 WNHNN and CDR2 SYGVQD (reference sequence). The CDR3 sequence: CASSESSGYGDKNIQYF. The CDR3 bases are TGCGCCAGCAGTGAGTCCTCGGGGTATGGTGACAAAAACATTCAGTACTTC.

This CDR3 reads CAWILGGIDTDTQYF. The CDR3 bases are TGTGCCTGGATATTAGGAGGGATTGACACAGATACGCAGTATTTT. The chain combines TRBV30 with TRBJ2-3; D perhaps matches TRBD2 (6 bases). The length of the CDR3 is 15 residues. The germline V and J ends were trimmed by 4 bases and 2 bases, with 16 bases remaining between them. The germline gives CDR1 GTSNPN, CDR2 SVGIG (reference sequence).

This clone was detected a few times. The chain has TRBV29-1 and TRBJ2-7; D not certain. This CDR3 is built from 11 residues. V was trimmed by 7 bases and J by 3 bases, leaving 10 bases between them. Germline-derived CDR1 and CDR2 are SQVTM and ANQGSEA. Written as DNA, the CDR3 is TGCAGCGCTACAGATATCTACGAGCAGTACTTC. It is translated as CSATDIYEQYF.

This chain uses TRBV27 with TRBJ2-3; D is ambiguous. Germline CDR1 is MNHEY and CDR2 is SMNVEV (reference sequence). The length of the CDR3 is 14 residues. Between the trimmed V and J ends, which lost 2 bases and 3 bases, there was a span of 9 bases. CDR3: CASSLNSPTDTQYF. The DNA for the CDR3 is TGTGCCAGCAGTTTAAACAGTCCGACAGATACGCAGTATTTT.

In its sample, this clone was seen a few times. V gene TRBV6-5 combines with J gene TRBJ1-2; D gene ambiguous. The V gene lost 4 bases and the J gene lost 3 bases, with 9 bases spanning the gap. Germline CDR1 and CDR2: MNHEY and SVGAGI. The CDR3 totals 13 residues. This chain's CDR3 is CASSSNGDYGYTF. The DNA of the CDR3 is TGTGCCAGCAGTTCTAACGGGGACTATGGCTACACCTTC.

The chain employs TRBV10-3 and TRBJ1-3; D ambiguous. Germline CDR1 and CDR2: ENHRY and SYGVKD. This CDR3 spans 15 amino acids. Trimming shortened V by 6 bases and J by 8 bases, and 20 bases separated the two germline ends. CDR3 in amino acids: CAIRKDSRPRDTIYF. CDR3 DNA sequence: TGTGCCATCAGGAAGGACTCTCGCCCGCGGGACACCATATATTTT.

Only one count was recorded for this clone. The CDR3 spells CASSAGTLGNQPQHF. CDR3 nucleotide sequence: TGTGCCAGCTCGGCCGGGACACTCGGCAATCAGCCCCAGCATTTT. This chain joins TRBV18 and TRBJ1-5; D perhaps matches TRBD1 (6 bases). V lost 6 bases and J 2 bases, leaving 14 bases between the germline ends. CDR1 and CDR2 from the germline V gene are KGHSH and LQKENI. CDR3 length: 15 amino acids. Using reference TRBV18 and TRBJ1-5 for the parts outside the CDR3, the full variable domain is NAGVMQNPRHLVRRRGQEARLRCSPMKGHSHVYWYRQLPEEGLKFMVYLQKENIIDESGMPKERFSAEFPKEGPSILRIQQVVRGDSAAYFCASSAGTLGNQPQHFGDGTRLSIL.

The gene calls are TRBV27 and TRBJ2-1, with 7 bases matching TRBD1. Germline loops: CDR1 MNHEY, CDR2 SMNVEV (reference sequence). This CDR3 is 11 amino acids long. V gave up 8 bases and J gave up 10 bases; unmatched junction bases: 5. CDR3: CASFRGTEQFF. The DNA for the CDR3 is TGTGCCAGCTTCAGGGGGACCGAGCAGTTCTTC.